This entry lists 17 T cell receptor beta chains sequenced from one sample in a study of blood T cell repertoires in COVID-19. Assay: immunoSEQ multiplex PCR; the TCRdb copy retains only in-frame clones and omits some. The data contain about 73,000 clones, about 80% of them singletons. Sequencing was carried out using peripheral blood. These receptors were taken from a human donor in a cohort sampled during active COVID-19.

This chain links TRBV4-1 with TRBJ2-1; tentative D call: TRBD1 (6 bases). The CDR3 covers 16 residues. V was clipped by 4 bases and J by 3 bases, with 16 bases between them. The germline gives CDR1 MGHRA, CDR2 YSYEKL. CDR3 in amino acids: CASSRSPGTSYNEQFF. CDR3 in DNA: TGCGCCAGCAGCCGAAGCCCCGGGACAAGCTACAATGAGCAGTTCTTC.

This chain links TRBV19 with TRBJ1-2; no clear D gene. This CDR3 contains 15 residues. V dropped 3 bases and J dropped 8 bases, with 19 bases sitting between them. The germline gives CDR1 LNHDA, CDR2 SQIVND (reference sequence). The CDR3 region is CASSISSTAADGYTF. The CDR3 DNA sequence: TGTGCCAGTAGTATTTCGTCGACGGCGGCCGACGGCTACACCTTC.

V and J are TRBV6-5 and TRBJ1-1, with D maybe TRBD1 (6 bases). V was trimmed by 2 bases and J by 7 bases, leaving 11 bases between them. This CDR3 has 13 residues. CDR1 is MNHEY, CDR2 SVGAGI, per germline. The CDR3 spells CASSYGTQGEAFF. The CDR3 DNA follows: TGTGCCAGCAGTTACGGGACACAGGGTGAAGCTTTCTTT.

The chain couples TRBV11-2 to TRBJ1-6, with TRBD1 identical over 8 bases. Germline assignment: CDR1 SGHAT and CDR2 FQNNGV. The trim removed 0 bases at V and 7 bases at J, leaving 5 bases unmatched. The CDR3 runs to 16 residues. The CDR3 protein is CASSLDPDRANSPLHF. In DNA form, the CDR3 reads TGTGCCAGCAGCTTAGACCCGGACAGGGCAAATTCACCCCTCCACTTT. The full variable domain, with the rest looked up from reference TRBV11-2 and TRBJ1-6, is EAGVAQSPRYKIIEKRQSVAFWCNPISGHATLYWYQQILGQGPKLLIQFQNNGVVDDSQLPKDRFSAERLKGVDSTLKIQPAKLEDSAVYLCASSLDPDRANSPLHFGNGTRLTVT.

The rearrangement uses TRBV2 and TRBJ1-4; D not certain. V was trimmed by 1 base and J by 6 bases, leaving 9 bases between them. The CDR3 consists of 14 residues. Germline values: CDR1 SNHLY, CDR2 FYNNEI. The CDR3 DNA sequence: TGTGCCAGCAGTGAAGACAGTATTTATGAAAAACTGTTTTTT. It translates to CASSEDSIYEKLFF.

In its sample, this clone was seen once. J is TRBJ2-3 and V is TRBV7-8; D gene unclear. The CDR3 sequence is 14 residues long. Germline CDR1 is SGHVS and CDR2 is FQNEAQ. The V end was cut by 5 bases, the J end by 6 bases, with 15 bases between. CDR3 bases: TGTGCCAGCAGCCAATTGACTGAGATCGATACGCAGTATTTT. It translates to CASSQLTEIDTQYF.

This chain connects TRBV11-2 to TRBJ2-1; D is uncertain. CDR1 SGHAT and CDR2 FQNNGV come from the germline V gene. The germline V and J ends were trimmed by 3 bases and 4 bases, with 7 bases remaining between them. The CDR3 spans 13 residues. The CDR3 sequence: CASSFTDYNEQFF. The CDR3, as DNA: TGTGCCAGCAGCTTTACAGATTACAATGAGCAGTTCTTC.

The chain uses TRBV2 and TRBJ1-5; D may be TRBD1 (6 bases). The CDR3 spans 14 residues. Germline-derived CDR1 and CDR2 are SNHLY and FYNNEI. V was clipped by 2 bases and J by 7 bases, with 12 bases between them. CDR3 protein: CASSEWGGRQPQHF. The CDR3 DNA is TGTGCCAGCAGTGAATGGGGGGGCAGGCAGCCCCAGCATTTT.

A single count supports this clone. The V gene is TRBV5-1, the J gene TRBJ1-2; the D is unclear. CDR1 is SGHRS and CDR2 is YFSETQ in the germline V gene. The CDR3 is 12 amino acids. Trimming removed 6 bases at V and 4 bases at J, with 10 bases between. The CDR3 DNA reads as TGCGCCAGCAATCGGGGAGGCTATGGCTACACCTTC. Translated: CASNRGGYGYTF.

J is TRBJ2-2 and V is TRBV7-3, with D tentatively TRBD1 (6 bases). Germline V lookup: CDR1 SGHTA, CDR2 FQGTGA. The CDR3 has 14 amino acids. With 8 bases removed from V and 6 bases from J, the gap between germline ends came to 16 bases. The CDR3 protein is CASRLQGTAGELFF. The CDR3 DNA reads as TGTGCCAGCCGCCTCCAGGGGACCGCCGGGGAGCTGTTTTTT.

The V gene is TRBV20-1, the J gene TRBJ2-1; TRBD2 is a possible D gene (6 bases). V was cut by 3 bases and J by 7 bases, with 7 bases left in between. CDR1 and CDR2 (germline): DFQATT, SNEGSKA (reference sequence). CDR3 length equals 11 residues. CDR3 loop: CSASAGNEQFF. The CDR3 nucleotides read TGCAGTGCTAGTGCGGGGAATGAGCAGTTCTTC.

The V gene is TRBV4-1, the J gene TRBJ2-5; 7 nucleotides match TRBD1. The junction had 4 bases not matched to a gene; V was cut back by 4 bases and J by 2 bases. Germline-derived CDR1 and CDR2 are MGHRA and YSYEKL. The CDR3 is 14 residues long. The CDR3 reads CASSRVGQQETQYF. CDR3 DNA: TGCGCCAGCAGCCGCGTGGGACAGCAAGAGACCCAGTACTTC.

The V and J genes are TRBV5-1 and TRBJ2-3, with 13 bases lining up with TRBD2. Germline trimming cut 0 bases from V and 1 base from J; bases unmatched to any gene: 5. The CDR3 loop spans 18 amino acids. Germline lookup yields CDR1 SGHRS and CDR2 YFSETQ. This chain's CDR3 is CASSLALAGGRGTDTQYF. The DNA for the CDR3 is TGCGCCAGCAGCTTGGCACTAGCGGGGGGGCGAGGCACAGATACGCAGTATTTT.

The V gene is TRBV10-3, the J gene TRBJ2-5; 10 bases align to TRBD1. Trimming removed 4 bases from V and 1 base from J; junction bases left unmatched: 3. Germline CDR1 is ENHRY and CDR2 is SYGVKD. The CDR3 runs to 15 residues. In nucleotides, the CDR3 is TGTGCCATCAGTGGGGGGACAGGGGCCCAAGAGACCCAGTACTTC. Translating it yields CAISGGTGAQETQYF.

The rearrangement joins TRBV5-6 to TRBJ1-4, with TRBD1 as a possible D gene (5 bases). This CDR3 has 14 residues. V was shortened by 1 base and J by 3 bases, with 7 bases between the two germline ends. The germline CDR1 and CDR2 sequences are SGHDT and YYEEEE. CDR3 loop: CASSLRGANEKLFF. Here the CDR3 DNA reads TGTGCCAGCAGCTTGAGGGGTGCTAATGAAAAACTGTTTTTT.

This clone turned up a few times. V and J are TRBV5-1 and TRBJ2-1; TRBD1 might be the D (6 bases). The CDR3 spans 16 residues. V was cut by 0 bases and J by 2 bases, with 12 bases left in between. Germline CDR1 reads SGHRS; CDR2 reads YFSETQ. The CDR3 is CASSLEAGAAYNEQFF. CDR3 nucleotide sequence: TGCGCCAGCAGCTTGGAAGCAGGGGCAGCCTACAATGAGCAGTTCTTC.

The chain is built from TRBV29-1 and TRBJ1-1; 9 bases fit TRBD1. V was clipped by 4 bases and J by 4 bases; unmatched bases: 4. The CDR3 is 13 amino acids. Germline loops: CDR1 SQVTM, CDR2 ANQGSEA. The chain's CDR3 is CSVGMDRGTEAFF. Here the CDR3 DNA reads TGCAGCGTTGGGATGGACAGGGGCACTGAAGCTTTCTTT.